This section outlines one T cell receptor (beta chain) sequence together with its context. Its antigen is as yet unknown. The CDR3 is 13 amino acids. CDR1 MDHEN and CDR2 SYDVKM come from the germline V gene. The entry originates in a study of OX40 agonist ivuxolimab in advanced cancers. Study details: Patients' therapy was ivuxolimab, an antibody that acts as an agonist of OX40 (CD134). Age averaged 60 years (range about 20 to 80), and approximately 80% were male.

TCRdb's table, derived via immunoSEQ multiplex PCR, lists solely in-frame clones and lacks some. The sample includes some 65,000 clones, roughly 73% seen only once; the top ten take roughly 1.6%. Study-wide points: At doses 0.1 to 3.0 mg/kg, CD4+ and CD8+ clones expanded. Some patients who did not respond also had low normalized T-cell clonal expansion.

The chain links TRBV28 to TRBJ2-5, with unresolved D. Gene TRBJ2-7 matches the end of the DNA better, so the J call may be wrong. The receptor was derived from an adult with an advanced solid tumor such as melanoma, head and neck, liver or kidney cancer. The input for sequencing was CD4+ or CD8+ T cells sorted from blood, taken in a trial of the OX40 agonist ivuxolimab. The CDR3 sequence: CASSLFGSYEQYF. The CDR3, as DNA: TGTGCCAGCAGTTTATTCGGATCCTACGAGCAGTACTTC.